This T cell receptor (beta chain) is drawn from a study of blood T cell repertoires in COVID-19. Study information: Both acute and convalescent COVID-19 samples were obtained from the United States, Italy and Spain.

CDR3 length: 13 residues. With 5 bases removed from V and 2 bases from J, the gap between germline ends came to 10 bases. Germline V CDR1 and CDR2: MNHEY, SMNVEV (reference sequence). This clone showed up just once. Clones were read by immunoSEQ multiplex PCR, and TCRdb kept only the in-frame ones, dropping some. The sample records roughly 100,000 clones, 65% to 90% being singletons. V gene TRBV27 combines with J gene TRBJ2-7, with D tentatively TRBD2 (6 bases). The source material was peripheral blood. This TCR derives from a middle-aged man with acute or convalescent COVID-19. CDR3 protein: CASSPGVPYEQYF. The CDR3 nucleotides are TGTGCCAGCAGTCCGGGAGTCCCCTACGAGCAGTACTTC.